The next 8 T cell receptor beta chains were all read from a single sample in a study of T cell responses to AZD1222 COVID-19 vaccine (dated by TCRdb to 2020 to 2022). In light of the paper, this sample's time point label describes: about 28 days (+/-7) after the second vaccine dose. The library was produced with the immunoSEQ multiplex PCR assay. TCRdb took over this immuneACCESS table, retaining in-frame rearrangements with V and J assigned. Such tables are incomplete; in checked studies, under half of the missing clones stem from an unresolved V gene, and the remainder is unexplained. The sample table records about 150,000 clones; 92% of these occur just once. Together, the top ten hold more than 3% of the sample. The sequences come from peripheral blood, collected 28 days after the second AZD1222 dose. These receptor sequences come from an adult who received the AZD1222 COVID-19 vaccine.

The V and J genes are TRBV4-2 and TRBJ1-1, with D perhaps TRBD1 (5 bases). Trimming removed 7 bases from V and 4 bases from J, with 10 bases in between. The CDR3 extends over 12 amino acids. Germline V lookup: CDR1 LGHNA, CDR2 YNFKEQ. The CDR3 is CASNQGSTEAFF. The CDR3 DNA follows: TGTGCCAGCAATCAGGGATCCACTGAAGCTTTCTTT.

This chain connects TRBV5-1 to TRBJ2-2, with unresolved D. V was cut by 0 bases and J by 7 bases, with 7 bases left in between. Germline V gene lookup returns CDR1 SGHRS and CDR2 YFSETQ. There are 13 residues in the CDR3. CDR3 sequence: CASSLVRFGELFF. Written as DNA, the CDR3 is TGCGCCAGCAGCTTGGTGAGGTTCGGGGAGCTGTTTTTT.

The V and J genes are TRBV6-6 and TRBJ1-5; perhaps TRBD1 as D (6 bases). Trimming cost V 5 bases and J 2 bases, with 16 bases left between them. This CDR3 is built from 16 residues. The germline CDR1 and CDR2 sequences are MNHNY and SVGAGI (reference sequence). In DNA form, the CDR3 reads TGTGCCAGCAGTCCAAAGTCTTCAGGGGGCAATCAGCCCCAGCATTTT. Its protein is CASSPKSSGGNQPQHF.

DNA of the CDR3: TGTGCCAGCAGTGACCGGGACCTTAATGAAAAACTGTTTTTT. Translating gives CASSDRDLNEKLFF. V usage is TRBV28 and J usage is TRBJ1-4; maybe TRBD1 (5 bases). The CDR3 has 14 residues. V lost 5 bases and J lost 4, with 11 bases in between. Germline V CDR1 and CDR2: MDHEN, SYDVKM.

The V call is TRBV5-5, the J call TRBJ2-2; 12 nucleotides agree with TRBD2. CDR1 is SGHKS, CDR2 YYEKEE, per germline (reference sequence). The junction had 5 bases not matched to a gene; V was cut back by 5 bases and J by 6 bases. This CDR3 has 15 residues. The CDR3 coding sequence is TGTGCCAGCAGGGAGACTAGCGGGAGTCCCGGGGAGCTGTTTTTT. Its translation is CASRETSGSPGELFF. The full variable domain, rest sourced from reference TRBV5-5 and TRBJ2-2, is DAGVTQSPTHLIKTRGQQVTLRCSPISGHKSVSWYQQVLGQGPQFIFQYYEKEERGRGNFPDRFSARQFPNYSSELNVNALLLGDSALYLCASRETSGSPGELFFGEGSRLTVL.

This chain joins TRBV19 and TRBJ2-4; D remains unclear. CDR1 and CDR2 from the germline V gene are LNHDA and SQIVND (reference sequence). The CDR3 consists of 17 residues. V was cut by 3 bases and J by 2 bases, with 17 bases left in between. The CDR3 DNA is TGTGCCAGTAGTATGGGCCATAACTTGGGAACCAAAAACATTCAGTACTTC. This codes for CASSMGHNLGTKNIQYF. The complete variable domain, with remaining parts taken from reference TRBV19 and TRBJ2-4, reads DGGITQSPKYLFRKEGQNVTLSCEQNLNHDAMYWYRQDPGQGLRLIYYSQIVNDFQKGDIAEGYSVSREKKESFPLTVTSAQKNPTAFYLCASSMGHNLGTKNIQYFGAGTRLSVL.

This chain joins TRBV12-3 or TRBV12-4 and TRBJ2-3; D uncertain. This CDR3 is built from 12 residues. Trimming took off 8 bases at V and 4 bases at J, with 10 bases between the two ends. The CDR3 nucleotides are TGTGCCAGCGCGAGTGCAGCAGATACGCAGTATTTT. Translating it yields CASASAADTQYF.

This sequence joins TRBV11-2 and TRBJ2-3, with D unclear. This CDR3 contains 11 residues. The germline CDR1 and CDR2 sequences are SGHAT and FQNNGV. Trimming pared 5 bases from V and 8 bases from J, leaving 8 bases between. The CDR3 DNA reads as TGTGCCAGCAGCCAGTGGGGTACGCAGTATTTT. It encodes CASSQWGTQYF.